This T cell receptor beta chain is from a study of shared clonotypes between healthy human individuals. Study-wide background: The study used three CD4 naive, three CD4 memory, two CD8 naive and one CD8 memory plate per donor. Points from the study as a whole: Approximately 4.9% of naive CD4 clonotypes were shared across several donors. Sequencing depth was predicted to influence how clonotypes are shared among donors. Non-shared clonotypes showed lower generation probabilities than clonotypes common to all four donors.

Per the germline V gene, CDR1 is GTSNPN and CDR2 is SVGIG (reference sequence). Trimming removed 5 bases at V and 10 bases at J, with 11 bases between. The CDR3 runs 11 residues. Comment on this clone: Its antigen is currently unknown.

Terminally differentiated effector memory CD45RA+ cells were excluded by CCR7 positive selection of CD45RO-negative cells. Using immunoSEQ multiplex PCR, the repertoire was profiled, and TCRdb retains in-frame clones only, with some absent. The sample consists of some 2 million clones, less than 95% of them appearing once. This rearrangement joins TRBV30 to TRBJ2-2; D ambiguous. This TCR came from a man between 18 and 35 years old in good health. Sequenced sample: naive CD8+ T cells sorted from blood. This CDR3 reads CAWGPSPELFF. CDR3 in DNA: TGTGCCTGGGGTCCGTCTCCGGAGCTGTTTTTT.